A single sample gave rise to the 3 T cell receptor beta chains below, sequenced in a study of blood T cell repertoires in COVID-19. Sequencing used immunoSEQ multiplex PCR; TCRdb keeps in-frame clones, though not all of them. Seen here are 200,000 to 250,000 clones, around 90% observed once, and the top ten hold roughly 2.7%. Sequencing was performed on peripheral blood. The receptors shown here come from a man aged 25-45 years with COVID-19, enrolled during active disease.

The V and J genes are TRBV27 and TRBJ1-2, with 8 nucleotides matching TRBD1. Germline V gives CDR1 MNHEY, CDR2 SMNVEV (reference sequence). The CDR3 is 17 amino acids. Germline trimming cut 0 bases from V and 2 bases from J; bases unmatched to any gene: 8. The CDR3 loop reads CASSLSRPRTGNYGYTF. The CDR3 DNA is TGTGCCAGCAGTTTATCAAGACCTAGGACAGGGAACTATGGCTACACCTTC.

The chain is built from TRBV19 and TRBJ2-2; TRBD1 agrees at 8 bases. The V segment lost 6 bases and the J segment 4 bases; nucleotides outside the gene matches: 4. Germline CDR1 reads LNHDA; CDR2 reads SQIVND (reference sequence). The CDR3 is 14 residues long. Written as DNA, the CDR3 is TGTGCCAGTAGCCGCGACAGGGGCACCGGGGAGCTGTTTTTT. It codes for CASSRDRGTGELFF.

The chain is built from TRBV3-1 (or the pseudogene TRBV3-2) and TRBJ1-1; 10 bases line up with TRBD1. This CDR3 region has 13 residues. Looked up from germline, CDR1 is LGHDT and CDR2 is YNNKEL (reference sequence). V trimming: 4 bases; J trimming: 10 bases; junction bases outside the gene matches: 6. The CDR3 here is CASSLGQGGSAFF. CDR3 nucleotide sequence: TGTGCCAGCAGCCTAGGACAGGGGGGATCAGCTTTCTTT.